The rows below give T cell receptor beta chains drawn from one sample of a study of cytomegalovirus exposure and HLA in healthy donors. The protocol was immunoSEQ multiplex PCR, while the TCRdb copy is restricted to in-frame clones and leaves out a portion. The table records about 150,000 clones, around 79% of them present only once. Sequencing was performed on PBMCs. These receptors all come from a male donor in good health and CMV-seronegative. CDR3s include the opening cysteine and the closing phenylalanine or tryptophan. The D gene is left open where the match is weak. Part of the rows lack a size; the others show once, few, many or a class for expanded clones.

CDR3aa: CASSVAAGLAETQYF; CDR3nt: TGTGCCAGCAGCGTAGCGGCGGGGCTAGCAGAGACCCAGTACTTC; j_gene: TRBJ2-5; v_gene: TRBV9; d_gene: -; abundance: -
CDR3aa: CTSSEGGPVGYTF; CDR3nt: TGTACCAGCAGTGAGGGGGGGCCCGTTGGCTACACCTTC; j_gene: TRBJ1-2; v_gene: TRBV6-1; d_gene: -; abundance: -
CDR3aa: CASSSGGNTIYF; CDR3nt: TGTGCCAGCAGTTCGGGAGGAAACACCATATATTTT; j_gene: TRBJ1-3; v_gene: TRBV6-5; d_gene: -; abundance: -
CDR3aa: CASSPGTGDGLREAFF; CDR3nt: TGTGCCAGCAGCCCCGGGACAGGAGACGGTCTGAGGGAAGCTTTCTTT; j_gene: TRBJ1-1; v_gene: TRBV6-6; d_gene: TRBD1; abundance: -
CDR3aa: CASSIRQPELALAKNIQYF; CDR3nt: TGTGCCAGTAGTATTCGACAGCCGGAACTAGCTCTAGCCAAAAACATTCAGTACTTC; j_gene: TRBJ2-4; v_gene: TRBV19; d_gene: -; abundance: -
CDR3aa: CASRPTGYEQYF; CDR3nt: TGTGCCAGCAGACCGACAGGCTACGAGCAGTACTTC; j_gene: TRBJ2-7; v_gene: TRBV11-2; d_gene: -; abundance: -
CDR3aa: CAWSVAGRPEQYF; CDR3nt: TGTGCCTGGAGTGTAGCAGGGAGGCCAGAGCAGTACTTC; j_gene: TRBJ2-7; v_gene: TRBV30; d_gene: -; abundance: once
CDR3aa: CAISESRGGEQYF; CDR3nt: TGTGCCATCAGTGAGTCAAGGGGGGGCGAGCAGTACTTC; j_gene: TRBJ2-7; v_gene: TRBV10-3; d_gene: -; abundance: -
CDR3aa: CASSLVAGGGTGELFF; CDR3nt: TGTGCCAGCAGCTTGGTGGCGGGAGGTGGAACCGGGGAGCTGTTTTTT; j_gene: TRBJ2-2; v_gene: TRBV5-4; d_gene: TRBD2; abundance: once
CDR3aa: CASTDSTEETQYF; CDR3nt: TGTGCCAGCACGGACAGCACAGAAGAGACCCAGTACTTC; j_gene: TRBJ2-5; v_gene: TRBV6-1; d_gene: -; abundance: -
CDR3aa: CASSYTGPGGETQYF; CDR3nt: TGTGCCAGCAGTTACACGGGACCCGGGGGGGAGACCCAGTACTTC; j_gene: TRBJ2-5; v_gene: TRBV6-5; d_gene: TRBD2; abundance: once
CDR3aa: CASSLLYGGSNTDTQYF; CDR3nt: TGTGCCAGCAGCTTGTTGTATGGGGGGTCGAACACAGATACGCAGTATTTT; j_gene: TRBJ2-3; v_gene: TRBV5-8; d_gene: -; abundance: -
CDR3aa: CASSPRTASYEQYF; CDR3nt: TGTGCCAGCAGCCCCCGGACAGCCTCCTACGAGCAGTACTTC; j_gene: TRBJ2-7; v_gene: TRBV7-6; d_gene: -; abundance: -
CDR3aa: CAISESTPGGGYEQYF; CDR3nt: TGTGCCATCAGTGAGTCGACCCCCGGCGGTGGATACGAGCAGTACTTC; j_gene: TRBJ2-7; v_gene: TRBV10-3; d_gene: -; abundance: -
CDR3aa: CASKPGTNTGELFF; CDR3nt: TGTGCCAGTAAACCAGGGACGAACACCGGGGAGCTGTTTTTT; j_gene: TRBJ2-2; v_gene: TRBV19; d_gene: -; abundance: -
CDR3aa: CATSRGGMSYEQYF; CDR3nt: TGTGCCACCAGCAGAGGCGGGATGTCCTACGAGCAGTACTTC; j_gene: TRBJ2-7; v_gene: TRBV15; d_gene: -; abundance: -
CDR3aa: CASSLIRATGNEQFF; CDR3nt: TGTGCCAGCAGCTTGATACGGGCGACGGGGAATGAGCAGTTCTTC; j_gene: TRBJ2-1; v_gene: TRBV11-1; d_gene: -; abundance: -
CDR3aa: CASSLEGAGLSYGYTF; CDR3nt: TGCGCCAGCAGCTTGGAAGGGGCAGGGTTGAGCTATGGCTACACCTTC; j_gene: TRBJ1-2; v_gene: TRBV5-1; d_gene: -; abundance: -
CDR3aa: CASKRATSYEQYF; CDR3nt: TGTGCCAGCAAGCGGGCCACCTCCTACGAGCAGTACTTC; j_gene: TRBJ2-7; v_gene: TRBV2; d_gene: -; abundance: -
CDR3aa: CASSHLQGEGANVLTF; CDR3nt: TGTGCCAGCTCACACCTACAGGGGGAAGGGGCCAACGTCCTGACTTTC; j_gene: TRBJ2-6; v_gene: TRBV18; d_gene: TRBD1; abundance: -
CDR3aa: CASSGTGQETQYF; CDR3nt: TGTGCCAGCAGCGGGACAGGACAAGAGACCCAGTACTTC; j_gene: TRBJ2-5; v_gene: TRBV5-4; d_gene: TRBD1; abundance: -
CDR3aa: CASSLERTSSYEQYF; CDR3nt: TGCGCCAGCAGCTTGGAAAGGACAAGCTCCTACGAGCAGTACTTC; j_gene: TRBJ2-7; v_gene: TRBV5-1; d_gene: -; abundance: -
CDR3aa: CASSSGLAGLAKNSQYF; CDR3nt: TGCGCCAGCAGCTCCGGACTAGCGGGACTAGCCAAAAACAGTCAGTACTTC; j_gene: TRBJ2-4; v_gene: TRBV5-1; d_gene: TRBD2; abundance: once
CDR3aa: CASSEASHRGLDEQYF; CDR3nt: TGTGCCAGCAGTGAAGCCAGCCACAGGGGGTTGGACGAGCAGTACTTC; j_gene: TRBJ2-7; v_gene: TRBV6-1; d_gene: TRBD1; abundance: few
CDR3aa: CASSARQSSYEQYF; CDR3nt: TGTGCCAGCAGCGCTCGACAGAGCTCCTACGAGCAGTACTTC; j_gene: TRBJ2-7; v_gene: TRBV6-5; d_gene: -; abundance: -
CDR3aa: CATSRASGRIGNEQFF; CDR3nt: TGTGCCACCAGCAGAGCCAGCGGGAGGATTGGTAATGAGCAGTTCTTC; j_gene: TRBJ2-1; v_gene: TRBV15; d_gene: TRBD2; abundance: once
CDR3aa: CASSPSGGPREQYF; CDR3nt: TGCGCCAGCAGTCCGTCGGGAGGGCCCCGCGAGCAGTACTTC; j_gene: TRBJ2-7; v_gene: TRBV10-1; d_gene: TRBD2; abundance: once
CDR3aa: CAWSGGVDTGELFF; CDR3nt: TGTGCCTGGAGTGGGGGGGTCGACACCGGGGAGCTGTTTTTT; j_gene: TRBJ2-2; v_gene: TRBV30; d_gene: -; abundance: -
CDR3aa: CASSSGWRSGNTIYF; CDR3nt: TGCGCCAGCAGCTCCGGGTGGCGGTCTGGAAACACCATATATTTT; j_gene: TRBJ1-3; v_gene: TRBV5-1; d_gene: -; abundance: -
CDR3aa: CASRGTVATQYF; CDR3nt: TGTGCCAGCAGGGGGACAGTTGCGACCCAGTACTTC; j_gene: TRBJ2-5; v_gene: TRBV21-1; d_gene: -; abundance: -
CDR3aa: CASSGAGTLNQPQHF; CDR3nt: TGCGCCAGCAGTGGGGCGGGGACTCTCAATCAGCCCCAGCATTTT; j_gene: TRBJ1-5; v_gene: TRBV10-2; d_gene: -; abundance: -